Listed here is a single T cell receptor (beta chain). Its target is unknown. The sample is drawn from a study of T-cell memory formation after mild COVID-19. After 5'RACE with constant-segment primers, TCR alpha and TCR beta cDNA libraries carrying sample barcodes and UMIs were obtained. Each CDR3 protein is one row after TCRdb ran MiXCR on the 5' RACE reads. The data contain 380,000 or so distinct CDR3 sequences, 12% to 15% of them seen just once; the ten biggest clones take up 22%. Study-level findings and limits: CM and EM subsets held most contracting CD4+ clones; EMRA held CD8+ ones. Some clones that responded were present in memory (sampled pre-infection), which suggests cross-reactive memory joined.

The CDR3 consists of 19 residues. Trimming removed 3 bases from V and 0 bases from J; junction bases left unmatched: 13. Per germline, CDR1 DFQATT and CDR2 SNEGSKA (reference sequence). V usage is TRBV20-1 and J usage is TRBJ2-3; 12 bases line up with TRBD1. The source of this sequence is a man younger than 30 who had mild COVID-19 (a few samples of this study predate the infection). Cell type and time point are not known. Sequencing input: PBMCs or a T cell subset sorted from them (not recorded which). The CDR3 nucleotides read TGCAGTGCTAGCCCGGGACAGGGGGCGGAAGGACTAAGCACAGATACGCAGTATTTT. Translation gives CSASPGQGAEGLSTDTQYF.